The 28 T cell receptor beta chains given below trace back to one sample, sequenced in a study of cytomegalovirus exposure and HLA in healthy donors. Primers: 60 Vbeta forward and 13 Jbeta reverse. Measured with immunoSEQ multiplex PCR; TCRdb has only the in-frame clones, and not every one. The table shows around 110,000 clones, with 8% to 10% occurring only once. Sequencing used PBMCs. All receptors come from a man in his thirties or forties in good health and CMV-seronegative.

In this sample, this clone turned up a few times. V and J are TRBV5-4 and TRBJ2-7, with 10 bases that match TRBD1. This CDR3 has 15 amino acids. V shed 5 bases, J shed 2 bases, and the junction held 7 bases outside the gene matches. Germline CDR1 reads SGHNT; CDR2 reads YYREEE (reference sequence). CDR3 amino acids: CASSSDRGNPYEQYF. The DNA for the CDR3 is TGTGCCAGCAGTTCGGACAGGGGGAATCCCTACGAGCAGTACTTC.

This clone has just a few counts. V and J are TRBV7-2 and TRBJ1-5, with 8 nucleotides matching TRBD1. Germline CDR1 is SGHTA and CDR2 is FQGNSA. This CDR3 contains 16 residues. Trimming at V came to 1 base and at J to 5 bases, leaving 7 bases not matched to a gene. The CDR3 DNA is TGTGCCAGCAGCTTAGTTCCCCAGGGGGCTGATCAGCCCCAGCATTTT. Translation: CASSLVPQGADQPQHF.

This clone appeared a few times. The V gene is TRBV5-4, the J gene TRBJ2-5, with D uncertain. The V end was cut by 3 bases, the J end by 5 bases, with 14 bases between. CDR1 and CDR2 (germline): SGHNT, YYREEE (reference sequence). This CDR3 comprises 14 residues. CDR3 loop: CASSSRSDIETQYF. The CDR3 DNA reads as TGTGCCAGCAGCTCAAGGAGTGATATCGAGACCCAGTACTTC.

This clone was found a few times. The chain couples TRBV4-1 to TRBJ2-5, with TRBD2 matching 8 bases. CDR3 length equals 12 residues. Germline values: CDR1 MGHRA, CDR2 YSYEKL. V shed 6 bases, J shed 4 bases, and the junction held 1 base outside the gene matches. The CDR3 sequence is CASSLAGETQYF. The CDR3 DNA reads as TGCGCCAGCAGTCTAGCGGGAGAGACCCAGTACTTC.

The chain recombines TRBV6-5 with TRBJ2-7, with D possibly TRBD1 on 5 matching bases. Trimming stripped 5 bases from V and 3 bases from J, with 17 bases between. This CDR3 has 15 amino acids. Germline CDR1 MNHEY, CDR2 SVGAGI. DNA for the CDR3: TGTGCCAGCAGTACACCGGACAACTATATCTACGAGCAGTACTTC. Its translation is CASSTPDNYIYEQYF.

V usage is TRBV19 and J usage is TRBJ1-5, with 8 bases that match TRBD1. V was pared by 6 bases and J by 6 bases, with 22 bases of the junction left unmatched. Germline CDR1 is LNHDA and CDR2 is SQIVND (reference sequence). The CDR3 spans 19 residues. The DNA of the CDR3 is TGTGCCAGTAGCCTAATCCAGGGGGCCCTATCTAGTTTCGGTCAGCCCCAGCATTTT. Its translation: CASSLIQGALSSFGQPQHF.

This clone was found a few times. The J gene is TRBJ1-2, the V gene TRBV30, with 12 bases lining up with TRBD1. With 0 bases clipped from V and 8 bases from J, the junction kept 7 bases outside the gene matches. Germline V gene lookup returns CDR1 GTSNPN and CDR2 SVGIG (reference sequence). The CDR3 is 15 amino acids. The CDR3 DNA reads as TGTGCCTGGAGTGTACGGGGGACAGGGGGCCCGGGCTACACCTTC. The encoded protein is CAWSVRGTGGPGYTF. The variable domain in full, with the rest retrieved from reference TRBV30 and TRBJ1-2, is SQTIHQWPATLVQPVGSPLSLECTVEGTSNPNLYWYRQAAGRGLQLLFYSVGIGQISSEVPQNLSASRPQDRQFILSSKKLLLSDSGFYLCAWSVRGTGGPGYTFGSGTRLTVV.

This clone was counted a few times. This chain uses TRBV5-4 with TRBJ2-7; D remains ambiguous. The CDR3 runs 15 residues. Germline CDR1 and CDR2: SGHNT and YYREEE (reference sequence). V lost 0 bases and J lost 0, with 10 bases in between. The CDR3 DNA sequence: TGTGCCAGCAGCTTGGCGGGTACGAGCTCCTACGAGCAGTACTTC. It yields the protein CASSLAGTSSYEQYF. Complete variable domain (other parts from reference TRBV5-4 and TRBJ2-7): ETGVTQSPTHLIKTRGQQVTLRCSSQSGHNTVSWYQQALGQGPQFIFQYYREEENGRGNFPPRFSGLQFPNYSSELNVNALELDDSALYLCASSLAGTSSYEQYFGPGTRLTVT.

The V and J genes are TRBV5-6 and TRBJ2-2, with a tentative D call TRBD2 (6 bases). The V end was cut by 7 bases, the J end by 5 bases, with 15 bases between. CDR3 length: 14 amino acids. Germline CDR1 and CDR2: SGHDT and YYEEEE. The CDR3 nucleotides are TGTGCCAGCCCCTTTGTTAGCGGTACCGGGGAGCTGTTTTTT. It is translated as CASPFVSGTGELFF.

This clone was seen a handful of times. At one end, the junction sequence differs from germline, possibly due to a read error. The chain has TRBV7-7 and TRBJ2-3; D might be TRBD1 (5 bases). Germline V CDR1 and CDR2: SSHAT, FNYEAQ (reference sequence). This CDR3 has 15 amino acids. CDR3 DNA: TGTGCTAGCAGCTCCTCGGCAGGGAGCACAGATACGCAGTATTTT. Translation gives CASSSSAGSTDTQYF. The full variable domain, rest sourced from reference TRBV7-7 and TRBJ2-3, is GAGVSQSPRYKVTKRGQDVTLRCDPISSHATLYWYQQALGQGPEFLTYFNYEAQPDKSGLPSDRFSAERPEGSISTLTIQRTEQRDSAMYRCASSSSAGSTDTQYFGPGTRLTVL.

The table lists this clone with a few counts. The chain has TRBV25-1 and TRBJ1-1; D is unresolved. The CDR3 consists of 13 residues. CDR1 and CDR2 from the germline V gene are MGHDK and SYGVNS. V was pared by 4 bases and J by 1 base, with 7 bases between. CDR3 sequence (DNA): TGTGCCAGCAGTGGAGGAGGGAACACTGAAGCTTTCTTT. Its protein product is CASSGGGNTEAFF.

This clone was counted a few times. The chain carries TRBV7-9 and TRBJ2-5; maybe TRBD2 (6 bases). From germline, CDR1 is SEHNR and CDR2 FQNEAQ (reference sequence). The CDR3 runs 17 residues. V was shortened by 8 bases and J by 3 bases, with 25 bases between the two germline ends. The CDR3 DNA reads TGTGCCAGCTGTGGGGGGAGTGGTAAAAGGGACGAAGAGACCCAGTACTTC. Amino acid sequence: CASCGGSGKRDEETQYF.

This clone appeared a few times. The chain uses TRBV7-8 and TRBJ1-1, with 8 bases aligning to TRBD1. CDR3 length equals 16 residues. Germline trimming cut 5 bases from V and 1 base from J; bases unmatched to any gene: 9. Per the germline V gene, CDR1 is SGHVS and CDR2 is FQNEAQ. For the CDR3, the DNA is TGTGCCAGCAGCCCGACGAGGACAGGGCGGAACACTGAAGCTTTCTTT. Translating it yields CASSPTRTGRNTEAFF.

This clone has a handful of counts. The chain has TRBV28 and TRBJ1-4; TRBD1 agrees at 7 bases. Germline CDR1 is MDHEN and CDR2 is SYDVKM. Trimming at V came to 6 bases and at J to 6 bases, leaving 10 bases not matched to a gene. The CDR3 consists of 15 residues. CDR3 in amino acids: CASRPLDRDDEKLFF. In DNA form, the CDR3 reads TGTGCCAGCAGACCACTCGACAGGGACGATGAAAAACTGTTTTTT.

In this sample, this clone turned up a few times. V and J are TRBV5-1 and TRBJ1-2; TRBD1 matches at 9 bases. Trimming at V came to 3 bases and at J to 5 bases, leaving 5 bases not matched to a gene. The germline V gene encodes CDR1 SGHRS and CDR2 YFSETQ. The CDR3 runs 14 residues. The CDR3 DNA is TGCGCCAGCAGCTCAGGGACAGGGCCTTATGGCTACACCTTC. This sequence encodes CASSSGTGPYGYTF.

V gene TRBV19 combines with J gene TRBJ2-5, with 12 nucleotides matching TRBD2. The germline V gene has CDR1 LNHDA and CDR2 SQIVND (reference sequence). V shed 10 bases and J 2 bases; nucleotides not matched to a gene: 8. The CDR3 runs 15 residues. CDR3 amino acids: CATTSGRMGQETQYF. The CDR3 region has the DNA TGTGCCACTACTAGCGGGAGGATGGGACAAGAGACCCAGTACTTC.

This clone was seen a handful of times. DNA of the CDR3: TGTGCCAGCATCTCGGGACAGGGGTACGACGAGCAGTACTTC. Its translation is CASISGQGYDEQYF. The chain recombines TRBV6-6 with TRBJ2-7; 10 bases line up with TRBD1. The V gene's germline CDR1 is MNHNY and CDR2 SVGAGI (reference sequence). V lost 7 bases to trimming and J lost 5 bases; unmatched junction nucleotides: 8. This CDR3 is 14 amino acids long.

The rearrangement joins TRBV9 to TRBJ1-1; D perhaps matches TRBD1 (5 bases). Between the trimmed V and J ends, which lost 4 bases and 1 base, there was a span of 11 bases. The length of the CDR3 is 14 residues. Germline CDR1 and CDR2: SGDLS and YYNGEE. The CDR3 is CASSTLGGNTEAFF. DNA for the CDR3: TGTGCCAGCAGCACCCTGGGGGGGAACACTGAAGCTTTCTTT.

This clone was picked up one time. CDR3 in amino acids: CASSLLGAGTDTQYF. As DNA, the CDR3 is TGTGCCAGCAGCTTACTGGGGGCGGGCACAGATACGCAGTATTTT. This rearrangement joins TRBV7-2 to TRBJ2-3; TRBD1 is a possible D gene (6 bases). The CDR3 totals 15 residues. The germline V gene has CDR1 SGHTA and CDR2 FQGNSA. V lost 2 bases to trimming and J lost 1 base, with 10 bases between them. The complete variable domain, with remaining parts taken from reference TRBV7-2 and TRBJ2-3, reads GAGVSQSPSNKVTEKGKDVELRCDPISGHTALYWYRQSLGQGLEFLIYFQGNSAPDKSGLPSDRFSAERTGGSVSTLTIQRTQQEDSAVYLCASSLLGAGTDTQYFGPGTRLTVL.

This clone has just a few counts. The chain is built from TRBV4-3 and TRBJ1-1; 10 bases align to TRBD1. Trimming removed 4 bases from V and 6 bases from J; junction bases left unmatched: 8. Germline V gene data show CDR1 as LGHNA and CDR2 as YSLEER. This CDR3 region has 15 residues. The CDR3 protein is CASSRNRDRGPEAFF. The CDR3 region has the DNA TGCGCCAGCAGCCGAAACCGGGACAGGGGCCCTGAAGCTTTCTTT.

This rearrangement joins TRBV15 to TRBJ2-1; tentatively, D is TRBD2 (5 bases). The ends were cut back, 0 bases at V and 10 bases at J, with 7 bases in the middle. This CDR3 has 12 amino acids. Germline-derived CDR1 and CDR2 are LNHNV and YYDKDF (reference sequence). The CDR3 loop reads CATSRDVAEQFF. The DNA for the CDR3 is TGTGCCACCAGCAGAGACGTAGCGGAGCAGTTCTTC.

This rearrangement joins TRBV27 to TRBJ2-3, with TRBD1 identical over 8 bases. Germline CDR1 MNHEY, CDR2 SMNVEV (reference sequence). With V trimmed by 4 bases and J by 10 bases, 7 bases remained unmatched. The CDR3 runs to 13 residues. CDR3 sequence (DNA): TGTGCCAGCAGTTCCCGGGACAGGAGATCGCAGTATTTT. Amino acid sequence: CASSSRDRRSQYF.

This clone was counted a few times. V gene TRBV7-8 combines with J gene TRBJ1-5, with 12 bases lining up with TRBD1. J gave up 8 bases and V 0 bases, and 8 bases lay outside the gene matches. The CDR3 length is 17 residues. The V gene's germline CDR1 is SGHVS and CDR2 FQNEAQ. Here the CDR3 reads CASSLALRDRGREPQHF. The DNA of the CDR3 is TGTGCCAGCAGCTTAGCGCTTCGGGACAGGGGGCGAGAGCCCCAGCATTTT.

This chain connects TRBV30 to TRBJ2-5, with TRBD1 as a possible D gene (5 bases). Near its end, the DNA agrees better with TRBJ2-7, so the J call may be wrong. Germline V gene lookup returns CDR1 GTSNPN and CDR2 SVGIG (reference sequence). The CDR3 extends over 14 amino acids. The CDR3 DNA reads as TGTGCCTGGAGTGTAGGTCAGGGTGGCTACGAGCAGTACTTC. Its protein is CAWSVGQGGYEQYF.

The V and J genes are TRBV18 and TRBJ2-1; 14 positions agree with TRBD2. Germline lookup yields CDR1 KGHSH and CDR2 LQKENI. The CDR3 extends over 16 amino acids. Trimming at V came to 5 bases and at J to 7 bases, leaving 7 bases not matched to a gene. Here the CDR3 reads CASSSKGTSGSNEQFF. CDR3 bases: TGTGCCAGCTCATCCAAAGGGACTAGCGGGAGTAATGAGCAGTTCTTC. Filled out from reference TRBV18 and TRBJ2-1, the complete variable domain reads NAGVMQNPRHLVRRRGQEARLRCSPMKGHSHVYWYRQLPEEGLKFMVYLQKENIIDESGMPKERFSAEFPKEGPSILRIQQVVRGDSAAYFCASSSKGTSGSNEQFFGPGTRLTVL.

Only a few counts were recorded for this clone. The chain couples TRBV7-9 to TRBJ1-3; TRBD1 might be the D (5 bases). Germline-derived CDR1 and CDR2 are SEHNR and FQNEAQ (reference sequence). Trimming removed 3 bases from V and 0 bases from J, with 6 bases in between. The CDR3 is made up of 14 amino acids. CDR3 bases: TGTGCCAGCAGCTTGACAGACTCTGGAAACACCATATATTTT. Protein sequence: CASSLTDSGNTIYF. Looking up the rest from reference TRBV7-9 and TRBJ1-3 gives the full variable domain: DTGVSQNPRHKITKRGQNVTFRCDPISEHNRLYWYRQTLGQGPEFLTYFQNEAQLEKSRLLSDRFSAERPKGSFSTLEIQRTEQGDSAMYLCASSLTDSGNTIYFGEGSWLTVV.

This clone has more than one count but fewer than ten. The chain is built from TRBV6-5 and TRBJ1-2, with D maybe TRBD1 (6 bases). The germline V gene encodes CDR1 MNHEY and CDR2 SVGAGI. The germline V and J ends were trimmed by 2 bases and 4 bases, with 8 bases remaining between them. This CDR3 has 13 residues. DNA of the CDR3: TGTGCCAGCAGTTACGGGGGGGCCTATGGCTACACCTTC. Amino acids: CASSYGGAYGYTF.

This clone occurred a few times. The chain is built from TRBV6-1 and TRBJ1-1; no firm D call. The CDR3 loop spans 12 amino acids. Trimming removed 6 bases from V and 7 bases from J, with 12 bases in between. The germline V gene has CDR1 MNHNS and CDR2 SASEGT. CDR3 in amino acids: CASSAGILEAFF. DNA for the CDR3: TGTGCCAGCAGCGCGGGGATCCTTGAAGCTTTCTTT.